The entry below gives a single TCR beta chain sequence along with its context. Its matching antigen is unknown. Ten immunoSEQ deep assay plates held the unsorted PBMC DNA. Original analysis: Junction-only sequences without quality scores were provided by ImmunoSEQ, so filtering was different. Here immunoSEQ multiplex PCR was the method, and the copy in TCRdb shows in-frame clones only, minus some. V and J calls and clone size are copied from that table; D and trimming were computed from the DNA. This sample has 100,000 or so clones, with 40% to 55% found just once. The CDR3 is made up of 16 amino acids. The germline V gene has CDR1 SGHRS and CDR2 YFSETQ. Trimming removed 0 bases at V and 0 bases at J, with 13 bases between. This sample was taken from a study of shared clonotypes between healthy human individuals. General study findings and limits: Blood alone was sampled, and tissue repertoires likely differ. A limitation of the genetic and exposure-history diversity represented arose from few donors.

Sequenced material: PBMCs. The source of this sequence is a woman aged 40-49 years in good health. Some clones in this sample may be carry-over from other donors' samples. This sequence joins TRBV5-1 and TRBJ2-7; no reliable D call. CDR3 sequence: CASSLAPGYLSYEQYF. Here the CDR3 DNA reads TGCGCCAGCAGCTTGGCCCCGGGCTACCTCTCCTACGAGCAGTACTTC.